Presented here are 8 T cell receptor beta chains from one specimen sequenced in a study of beta chain features in type 1 diabetes. Broader study findings: Moderate yet significant TCRB CDR3 shortening was seen in Type 1 diabetes patients in all four CD4+ subsets.

For these receptors, no antigen is known. Expressed TCRB transcripts were sequenced after all isolated RNA was converted to cDNA. Generated by immunoSEQ multiplex PCR, the TCRdb table keeps only in-frame clones and is missing some. The sample has approximately 260,000 clones, roughly 22% seen once. The specimen was naive CD4+ T cells from blood. The receptors were gathered from a woman in her thirties or forties with type 1 diabetes.

The sample holds a few counts of this clone. The rearrangement joins TRBV9 to TRBJ2-2; possible D gene TRBD1, 5 bases. Germline-derived CDR1 and CDR2 are SGDLS and YYNGEE. The CDR3 has 14 amino acids. V lost 7 bases, J lost 4 bases, and 14 bases lay in between. CDR3 nucleotides: TGTGCCAGCGGCAGGGCGCAGGGCACCGGGGAGCTGTTTTTT. The encoded protein is CASGRAQGTGELFF.

The genes are TRBV11-2 and TRBJ1-1; D is unresolved. There are 14 residues in the CDR3. V was shortened by 5 bases and J by 1 base, with 11 bases between the two germline ends. The V gene's germline CDR1 is SGHAT and CDR2 FQNNGV. Written as DNA, the CDR3 is TGTGCCAGCAGCCGTCATCAGGCGAACACTGAAGCTTTCTTT. Amino acid sequence: CASSRHQANTEAFF. The full variable domain, with the rest looked up from reference TRBV11-2 and TRBJ1-1, is EAGVAQSPRYKIIEKRQSVAFWCNPISGHATLYWYQQILGQGPKLLIQFQNNGVVDDSQLPKDRFSAERLKGVDSTLKIQPAKLEDSAVYLCASSRHQANTEAFFGQGTRLTVV.

This clone was counted a few times. The genes are TRBV23-1 and TRBJ2-7; D not resolved. TRBV23-1 is sorted into the ORF group, with uncertain function. This CDR3 contains 16 residues. The V gene lost 3 bases and the J gene lost 2 bases, with 17 bases spanning the gap. CDR3 sequence reads: CASSQPVGQVPYEQYF. For the CDR3, the DNA is TGCGCCAGCAGTCAGCCGGTGGGCCAGGTTCCCTACGAGCAGTACTTC.

The chain combines TRBV5-4 with TRBJ2-7; D might be TRBD2 (6 bases). Germline V CDR1 and CDR2: SGHNT, YYREEE (reference sequence). Trimming left V 5 bases short and J 0 bases short, with 15 bases between. This CDR3 has 15 residues. The CDR3: CASRTGTQSSYEQYF. In DNA form, the CDR3 reads TGTGCCAGCAGAACCGGGACTCAGAGCTCCTACGAGCAGTACTTC.

The table lists this clone with a few counts. The rearrangement uses TRBV4-3 and TRBJ2-1, with D possibly being TRBD2 (6 bases). Germline V lookup: CDR1 LGHNA, CDR2 YSLEER. V was cut by 1 base and J by 2 bases, with 9 bases left in between. This CDR3 is built from 15 residues. The CDR3 nucleotides read TGCGCCAGCAGCCAAGTTTCGGGGGCCTACAATGAGCAGTTCTTC. It yields the protein CASSQVSGAYNEQFF.

This clone was picked up a small number of times. The chain has TRBV4-1 and TRBJ1-5; D may be TRBD1 (5 bases). The CDR3 has 15 amino acids. Germline assignment: CDR1 MGHRA and CDR2 YSYEKL. Trimming took 4 bases from V and 2 from J, leaving 12 bases between them. DNA of the CDR3: TGCGCCAGCAGCCGCATAATAGGGGGCAATCAGCCCCAGCATTTT. It encodes CASSRIIGGNQPQHF.

As to this clone: Distinct nucleotide sequences in the sample also encode this CDR3. V gene TRBV7-2 combines with J gene TRBJ1-2; the match to TRBD1 covers 8 bases. Germline-derived CDR1 and CDR2 are SGHTA and FQGNSA. The CDR3 is 13 residues long. The ends lost 2 bases at V and 8 bases at J; junction bases unmatched: 4. The CDR3 DNA reads TGTGCCAGCAGCTTACAGGGGGCACGCGGCTACACCTTC. Its protein product is CASSLQGARGYTF. The entire variable domain, with the rest obtained from reference TRBV7-2 and TRBJ1-2, is as follows: GAGVSQSPSNKVTEKGKDVELRCDPISGHTALYWYRQSLGQGLEFLIYFQGNSAPDKSGLPSDRFSAERTGGSVSTLTIQRTQQEDSAVYLCASSLQGARGYTFGSGTRLTVV.

The chain joins TRBV5-4 to TRBJ2-1, with D perhaps matching TRBD2 (5 bases). This CDR3 has 12 amino acids. V was shortened by 1 base and J by 11 bases, with 10 bases between the two germline ends. Looked up from germline, CDR1 is SGHNT and CDR2 is YYREEE (reference sequence). The chain's CDR3 is CASSLTDGKQFF. The CDR3 DNA follows: TGTGCCAGCAGCTTGACAGACGGGAAGCAGTTCTTC.